The 25 T cell receptor beta chains presented below share a single source sample, sequenced in a study of T cell responses to AZD1222 COVID-19 vaccine. Assay used: immunoSEQ multiplex PCR; TCRdb lists only in-frame clones, some missing. The sample yields fewer than 150,000 clones, over 80% seen once. Specimen: peripheral blood, collected 28 days after the second AZD1222 dose. All receptors derive from an adult who received the AZD1222 COVID-19 vaccine.

A single count supports this clone. The chain is built from TRBV27 and TRBJ2-6, with TRBD2 as a possible D gene (6 bases). CDR1 MNHEY and CDR2 SMNVEV come from the germline V gene (reference sequence). V lost 3 bases and J 2 bases, leaving 14 bases between the germline ends. The length of the CDR3 is 17 residues. CDR3 loop: CASSLEGRMAGANVLTF. The CDR3 DNA is TGTGCCAGCAGTTTGGAGGGACGGATGGCTGGGGCCAACGTCCTGACTTTC.

This chain joins TRBV7-9 and TRBJ2-5, with no clear D. The V gene's germline CDR1 is SEHNR and CDR2 FQNEAQ (reference sequence). CDR3 size: 13 residues. Trimming pared 1 base from V and 7 bases from J, leaving 10 bases between. The CDR3 here is CASSLEAAGTQYF. The CDR3 DNA sequence: TGTGCCAGCAGCTTAGAGGCGGCTGGGACCCAGTACTTC.

The genes are TRBV6-5 and TRBJ2-5; D remains unclear. This CDR3 has 11 amino acids. Germline CDR1 MNHEY, CDR2 SVGAGI. Trimming removed 7 bases at V and 4 bases at J, with 7 bases between. The CDR3 loop reads CASTRRETQYF. Here the CDR3 DNA reads TGTGCCAGCACGCGGAGAGAGACCCAGTACTTC.

This chain joins TRBV5-6 and TRBJ1-2; 8 bases agree with TRBD1. The CDR3 has 15 residues. V was clipped by 5 bases and J by 6 bases; unmatched bases: 12. CDR1 is SGHDT, CDR2 YYEEEE, per germline. The DNA for the CDR3 is TGTGCCAGCAGGATAGCAGGGGGCACGATTGATGGCTACACCTTC. Its protein is CASRIAGGTIDGYTF.

The count of this clone is one. The rearrangement links TRBV15 to TRBJ2-3; 7 bases fit TRBD1. This CDR3 contains 15 residues. Germline assignment: CDR1 LNHNV and CDR2 YYDKDF (reference sequence). V lost 1 base to trimming and J lost 5 bases; unmatched junction nucleotides: 6. The CDR3 loop is CATSRVGTGEDTQYF. CDR3 coding DNA: TGTGCCACCAGCAGAGTCGGCACAGGGGAAGATACGCAGTATTTT.

The chain combines TRBV4-2 with TRBJ2-7, with D hard to call. CDR1 LGHNA and CDR2 YNFKEQ come from the germline V gene. The V end was cut by 4 bases, the J end by 1 base, with 8 bases between. This CDR3 is 13 amino acids long. CDR3 in amino acids: CASSPQRSYEQYF. In nucleotides, the CDR3 is TGTGCCAGCAGCCCGCAAAGGTCCTACGAGCAGTACTTC.

This chain joins TRBV19 and TRBJ2-1; 9 bases align to TRBD1. The CDR3 covers 20 residues. Germline assignment: CDR1 LNHDA and CDR2 SQIVND (reference sequence). With V trimmed by 0 bases and J by 0 bases, 12 bases remained unmatched. The CDR3, as DNA: TGTGCCAGTAGTATAGATCGATTTCTTGGGACAGGGTCCTCCTACAATGAGCAGTTCTTC. Its translation: CASSIDRFLGTGSSYNEQFF.

The chain links TRBV9 to TRBJ2-1, with 8 bases aligning to TRBD2. This CDR3 is built from 16 residues. V dropped 0 bases and J dropped 3; count of bases not matched to a gene: 5. Germline V lookup: CDR1 SGDLS, CDR2 YYNGEE. The CDR3 sequence is CASSVEAAGGYNEQFF. In DNA, the CDR3 is TGTGCCAGCAGCGTAGAGGCCGCGGGGGGCTACAATGAGCAGTTCTTC.

This chain joins TRBV9 and TRBJ2-6; possible D gene TRBD1, 5 bases. Germline loops: CDR1 SGDLS, CDR2 YYNGEE. The CDR3 extends over 15 amino acids. Trimming pared 3 bases from V and 0 bases from J, leaving 7 bases between. The CDR3 region has the DNA TGTGCCAGCAGCGGACAGAGCTCTGGGGCCAACGTCCTGACTTTC. Its translation is CASSGQSSGANVLTF.

The genes are TRBV27 and TRBJ2-1, with 7 bases aligning to TRBD2. The CDR3 contains 12 residues. The germline CDR1 and CDR2 sequences are MNHEY and SMNVEV (reference sequence). The V segment lost 2 bases and the J segment 10 bases; nucleotides outside the gene matches: 2. The CDR3 region is CASSLAGVEQFF. Here the CDR3 DNA reads TGTGCCAGCAGTTTAGCGGGGGTAGAGCAGTTCTTC.

V gene TRBV5-1 combines with J gene TRBJ2-7; tentative D call: TRBD2 (6 bases). The germline V gene has CDR1 SGHRS and CDR2 YFSETQ. This CDR3 contains 15 residues. Trimming removed 0 bases from V and 1 base from J, with 11 bases in between. The CDR3 nucleotides read TGCGCCAGCAGCTTGGGCGGGACGAGTTCCTACGAGCAGTACTTC. Encoded protein: CASSLGGTSSYEQYF. The variable domain in full, with the rest retrieved from reference TRBV5-1 and TRBJ2-7, is KAGVTQTPRYLIKTRGQQVTLSCSPISGHRSVSWYQQTPGQGLQFLFEYFSETQRNKGNFPGRFSGRQFSNSRSEMNVSTLELGDSALYLCASSLGGTSSYEQYFGPGTRLTVT.

This chain links TRBV3-1 (or the pseudogene TRBV3-2) with TRBJ1-2; TRBD1 is a possible D gene (5 bases). This CDR3 comprises 18 residues. Germline CDR1 is LGHDT and CDR2 is YNNKEL (reference sequence). V was shortened by 1 base and J by 0 bases, with 18 bases between the two germline ends. The DNA of the CDR3 is TGTGCCAGCAGCCAAGTAGTCGGCGGGACCGCTGCTAACTATGGCTACACCTTC. Translating gives CASSQVVGGTAANYGYTF.

The gene calls are TRBV19 and TRBJ2-1; possible D gene TRBD2, 7 bases. Germline V gives CDR1 LNHDA, CDR2 SQIVND (reference sequence). The ends were cut back, 3 bases at V and 9 bases at J, with 15 bases in the middle. CDR3 length equals 14 residues. CDR3: CASSMGGRIGEQFF. CDR3 nucleotides: TGTGCCAGTAGTATGGGGGGGCGGATCGGTGAGCAGTTCTTC. The entire variable domain, with the rest obtained from reference TRBV19 and TRBJ2-1, is as follows: DGGITQSPKYLFRKEGQNVTLSCEQNLNHDAMYWYRQDPGQGLRLIYYSQIVNDFQKGDIAEGYSVSREKKESFPLTVTSAQKNPTAFYLCASSMGGRIGEQFFGPGTRLTVL.

CDR3 in DNA: TGTGCCAGCAGAAGCGGAGTCGGATCCTACGAGCAGTACTTC. Translation gives CASRSGVGSYEQYF. J is TRBJ2-7 and V is TRBV6-5, with D possibly matching TRBD2 (5 bases). CDR3 size: 14 residues. Germline values: CDR1 MNHEY, CDR2 SVGAGI. The germline V and J ends were trimmed by 6 bases and 1 base, with 13 bases remaining between them.

The genes are TRBV19 and TRBJ1-2, with D perhaps matching TRBD1 (6 bases). The V and J ends lost 6 bases and 3 bases respectively, with 14 bases between them. The V gene's germline CDR1 is LNHDA and CDR2 SQIVND (reference sequence). The CDR3 consists of 14 residues. The CDR3 coding sequence is TGTGCCAGTAGCCGACAGGCGCTGGACTATGGCTACACCTTC. Its protein product is CASSRQALDYGYTF.

The chain joins TRBV28 to TRBJ2-5; D remains unclear. The CDR3 spans 16 residues. Germline CDR1 reads MDHEN; CDR2 reads SYDVKM. Trimming removed 2 bases at V and 5 bases at J, with 18 bases between. CDR3 sequence (DNA): TGTGCCAGCAGTTTACTGTCCCCCAAACTACGCGAGACCCAGTACTTC. Residues: CASSLLSPKLRETQYF.

The rearrangement links TRBV9 to TRBJ1-5; D uncertain. CDR1 and CDR2 from the germline V gene are SGDLS and YYNGEE. V lost 0 bases and J lost 7, with 14 bases in between. The CDR3 is made up of 15 amino acids. The CDR3 nucleotides read TGTGCCAGCAGCGTAGCCAGCGGAGGTGGCCAGCCCCAGCATTTT. Residues: CASSVASGGGQPQHF.

The rearrangement links TRBV2 to TRBJ2-2, with D uncertain. The CDR3 is 10 residues long. V was pared by 10 bases and J by 6 bases, with 6 bases between. CDR1 is SNHLY and CDR2 is FYNNEI in the germline V gene. The CDR3 sequence: CAIGSGELFF. Here the CDR3 DNA reads TGTGCCATCGGGTCCGGGGAGCTGTTTTTT.

V gene TRBV6-6 combines with J gene TRBJ2-5; D unclear. V shed 0 bases and J shed 5 bases, with 1 base lying between them. Germline values: CDR1 MNHNY, CDR2 SVGAGI (reference sequence). This CDR3 is built from 11 residues. The CDR3 coding sequence is TGTGCCAGCAGTTACTCGGAGACCCAGTACTTC. This translates into CASSYSETQYF.

The chain has TRBV19 and TRBJ2-2, with D tentatively TRBD1 (6 bases). Germline V CDR1 and CDR2: LNHDA, SQIVND (reference sequence). CDR3 length: 17 residues. Trimming removed 6 bases from V and 0 bases from J, with 17 bases in between. CDR3 protein: CASRPTNRASNTGELFF. The DNA of the CDR3 is TGTGCCAGTAGGCCTACCAACAGGGCGTCGAACACCGGGGAGCTGTTTTTT.

The chain joins TRBV7-8 to TRBJ1-2; no reliable D call. V lost 0 bases, J lost 7 bases, and 15 bases lay in between. Germline V gene lookup returns CDR1 SGHVS and CDR2 FQNEAQ. This CDR3 has 15 residues. CDR3 DNA sequence: TGTGCCAGCAGCTTAGCCCTTCTCGACTTCGGTGGCTACACCTTC. Its protein is CASSLALLDFGGYTF.

The table lists this clone with a few counts. Other DNA sequences in the same sample also yield this CDR3. This chain uses TRBV5-1 with TRBJ1-3, with TRBD1 as a possible D gene (5 bases). Germline values: CDR1 SGHRS, CDR2 YFSETQ. V gave up 4 bases and J gave up 3 bases, with 14 bases separating them. The length of the CDR3 is 15 residues. CDR3 sequence reads: CASSPGGGSGNTIYF. The DNA for the CDR3 is TGCGCCAGCAGCCCAGGTGGGGGGAGTGGAAACACCATATATTTT.

The gene calls are TRBV10-3 and TRBJ2-3; D remains ambiguous. Germline V gene sequence: CDR1 ENHRY, CDR2 SYGVKD. This CDR3 has 13 residues. Trimming left V 4 bases short and J 6 bases short, with 11 bases between. CDR3 region: CAISGPDGDTQYF. The CDR3, as DNA: TGTGCCATCAGTGGACCCGATGGGGATACGCAGTATTTT.

The chain links TRBV3-1 (or the pseudogene TRBV3-2) to TRBJ1-4; unclear D gene. This CDR3 spans 14 amino acids. In germline, CDR1 is LGHDT, CDR2 YNNKEL (reference sequence). Trimming pared 1 base from V and 1 base from J, leaving 4 bases between. The CDR3, as DNA: TGTGCCAGCAGCCAAGGGGGAACTAATGAAAAACTGTTTTTT. Protein sequence: CASSQGGTNEKLFF.

The V call is TRBV3-1 (or the pseudogene TRBV3-2), the J call TRBJ1-5, with a weak D call TRBD1 (6 bases). The germline CDR1 and CDR2 sequences are LGHDT and YNNKEL (reference sequence). The length of the CDR3 is 15 residues. V lost 3 bases and J 0 bases, leaving 9 bases between the germline ends. The CDR3 spells CASSHQGSSNQPQHF. The CDR3 coding sequence is TGTGCCAGCAGCCATCAGGGGTCTAGCAATCAGCCCCAGCATTTT.